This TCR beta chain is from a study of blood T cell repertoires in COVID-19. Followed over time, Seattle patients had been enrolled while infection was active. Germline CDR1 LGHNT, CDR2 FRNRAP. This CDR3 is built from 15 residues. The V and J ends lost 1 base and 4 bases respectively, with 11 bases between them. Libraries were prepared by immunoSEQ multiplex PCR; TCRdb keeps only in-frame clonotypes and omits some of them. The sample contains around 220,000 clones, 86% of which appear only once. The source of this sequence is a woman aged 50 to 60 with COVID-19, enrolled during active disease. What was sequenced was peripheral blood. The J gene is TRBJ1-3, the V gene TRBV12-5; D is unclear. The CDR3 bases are TGTGCTAGTGGTTTGGCGCTTACGGGGGGAAACACCATATATTTT. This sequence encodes CASGLALTGGNTIYF.